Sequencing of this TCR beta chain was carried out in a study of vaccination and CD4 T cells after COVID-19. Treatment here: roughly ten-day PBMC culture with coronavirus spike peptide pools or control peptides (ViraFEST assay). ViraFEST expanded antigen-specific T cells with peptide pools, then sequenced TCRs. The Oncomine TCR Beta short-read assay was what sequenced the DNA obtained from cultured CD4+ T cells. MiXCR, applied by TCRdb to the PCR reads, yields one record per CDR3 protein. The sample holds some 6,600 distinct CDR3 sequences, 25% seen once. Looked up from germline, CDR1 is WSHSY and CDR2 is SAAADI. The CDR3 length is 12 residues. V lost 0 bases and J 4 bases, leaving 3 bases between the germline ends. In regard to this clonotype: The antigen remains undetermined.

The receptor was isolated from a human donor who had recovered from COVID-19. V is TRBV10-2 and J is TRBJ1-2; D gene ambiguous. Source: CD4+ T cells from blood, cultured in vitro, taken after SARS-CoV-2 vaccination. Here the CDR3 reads CASSESAYGYTF. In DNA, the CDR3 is TGCGCCAGCAGTGAGTCGGCCTATGGCTACACCTTC.